The source of this T cell receptor beta chain is a study of long-term antiretroviral therapy in people with HIV. Study-wide points: Repertoires looked antigen-experienced, with only a slight naive shift after ART. Those clones which expanded before ART made up the dominant part of the repertoire at all time points.

Version v3.0 of the immunoSEQ assay was performed at survey level. Data came from immunoSEQ multiplex PCR; TCRdb stores just in-frame clones and leaves some out. The table has approximately 29,000 clones, over 90% seen once; the top ten hold 9% to 12%. Remarks on this clone: The antigen is not known.

V lost 5 bases and J 2 bases, leaving 18 bases between the germline ends. CDR1 and CDR2 (germline): SGHTA, FQGNSA. There are 17 residues in the CDR3. The gene calls are TRBV7-2 and TRBJ2-2, with D tentatively TRBD2 (6 bases). This material consisted of unsorted PBMCs, taken 6.2 years after starting antiretroviral therapy. The receptor was derived from a man in his forties with HIV. The CDR3 bases are TGTGCCAGCAGCCGTCTTGGCGGGGCCGTCAACACCGGGGAGCTGTTTTTT. Amino acid sequence: CASSRLGGAVNTGELFF.